This TCR beta chain derives from a study of blood T cell repertoires in COVID-19. Background on the study: The samples span acute and convalescent COVID-19 from the United States, Italy and Spain.

The data were produced by immunoSEQ multiplex PCR, yet TCRdb's version contains in-frame clones alone and is incomplete. There are 260,000 or so clones in the sample; around 82% occur only once, and 3.6% lies in the top ten. Participants' reported clinical history set cohort assignment. A PCR-confirmed or clinician-diagnosed COVID-19 case had contacted exposed participants within 2 weeks of entry. Trimming shortened V by 0 bases and J by 0 bases, and 11 bases separated the two germline ends. Germline-derived CDR1 and CDR2 are LNHNV and YYDKDF (reference sequence). The CDR3 totals 16 residues. The TCR sequence derives from a woman between 40 and 50 years old who had been exposed to COVID-19. The sequenced sample consisted of PBMCs or T cells enriched from blood (not recorded which). The J gene is TRBJ1-2, the V gene TRBV15; weak D call: TRBD1 (5 bases). CDR3 in DNA: TGTGCCACCAGCAGAGAGGGGCCAGTAACTAACTATGGCTACACCTTC. Translation: CATSREGPVTNYGYTF.